Sequencing of this TCR beta chain was carried out in a study of T cells in Graves' hyperthyroidism and ophthalmopathy. Germline values: CDR1 SEHNR, CDR2 FQNEAQ (reference sequence). The CDR3 length is 19 residues. Deletions cut 6 bases from V and 1 base from J, with 22 bases between. With regard to this clonotype: Its specificity is unknown.

Researchers took RNA transcripts and amplified the TCR beta CDR3 regions from them. A set of HTBI primers served as the primers for a first-round RT-PCR of the TCR CDR3. A single record per CDR3 protein comes from TCRdb applying MiXCR to the multiplex PCR reads. The sample records roughly 740,000 distinct CDR3 sequences, 15% to 20% being singletons. Study results and caveats: Ophthalmopathy prediction by the model preceded onset by a median approximately 6.1 months.

Diagnoses rested on clinical symptoms, serum thyroxine and TRAb, thyroid ultrasound and orbital computed tomography. The chain employs TRBV7-9 and TRBJ2-6, with D perhaps given as TRBD1 or TRBD2 (5 bases each). The receptor comes from a man between 18 and 35 years old with Graves' hyperthyroidism. The sequenced material came from blood. The CDR3 is CASRPAGTEYHSGANVLTF. CDR3 in DNA: TGTGCCAGCAGACCGGCCGGGACCGAGTACCATTCTGGGGCCAACGTCCTGACTTTC.